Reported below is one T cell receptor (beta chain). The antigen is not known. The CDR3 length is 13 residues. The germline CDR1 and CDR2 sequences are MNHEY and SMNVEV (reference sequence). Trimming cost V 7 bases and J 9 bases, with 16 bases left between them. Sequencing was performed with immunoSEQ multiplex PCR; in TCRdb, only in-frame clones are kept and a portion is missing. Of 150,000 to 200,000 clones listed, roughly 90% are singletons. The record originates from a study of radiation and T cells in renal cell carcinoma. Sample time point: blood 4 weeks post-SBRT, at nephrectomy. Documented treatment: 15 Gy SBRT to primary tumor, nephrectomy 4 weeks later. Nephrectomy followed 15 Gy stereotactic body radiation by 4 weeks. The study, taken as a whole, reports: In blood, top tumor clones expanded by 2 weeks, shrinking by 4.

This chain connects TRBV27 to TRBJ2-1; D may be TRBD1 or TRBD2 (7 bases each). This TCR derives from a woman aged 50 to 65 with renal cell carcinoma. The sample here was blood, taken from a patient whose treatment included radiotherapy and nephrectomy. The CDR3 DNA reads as TGTGCCAGCAAAACGACAGGGAGGGGTGAGCAGTTCTTC. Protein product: CASKTTGRGEQFF.